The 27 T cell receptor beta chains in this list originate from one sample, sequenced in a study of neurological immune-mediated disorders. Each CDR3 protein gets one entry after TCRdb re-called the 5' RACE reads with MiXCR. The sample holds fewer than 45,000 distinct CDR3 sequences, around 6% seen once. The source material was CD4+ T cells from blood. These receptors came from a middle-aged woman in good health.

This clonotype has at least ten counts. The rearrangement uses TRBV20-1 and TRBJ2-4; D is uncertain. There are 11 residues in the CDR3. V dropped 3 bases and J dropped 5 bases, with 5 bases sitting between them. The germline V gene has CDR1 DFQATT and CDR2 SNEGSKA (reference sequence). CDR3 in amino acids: CSASAQNIQYF. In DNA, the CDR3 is TGCAGTGCTAGTGCCCAAAACATTCAGTACTTC.

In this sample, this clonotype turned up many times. The CDR3 protein is CASSPFGSGIGSEQFF. In DNA, the CDR3 is TGTGCCAGCAGCCCTTTTGGGAGCGGGATAGGTAGTGAGCAGTTCTTC. The chain employs TRBV2 and TRBJ2-1, with 7 bases lining up with TRBD2. Germline values: CDR1 SNHLY, CDR2 FYNNEI. The V gene end was trimmed by 6 bases and the J gene end by 9 bases; junction bases not matched to a gene: 17. This CDR3 region has 16 residues. The entire variable domain, with the rest obtained from reference TRBV2 and TRBJ2-1, is as follows: EPEVTQTPSHQVTQMGQEVILRCVPISNHLYFYWYRQILGQKVEFLVSFYNNEISEKSEIFDDQFSVERPDGSNFTLKIRSTKLEDSAMYFCASSPFGSGIGSEQFFGPGTRLTVL.

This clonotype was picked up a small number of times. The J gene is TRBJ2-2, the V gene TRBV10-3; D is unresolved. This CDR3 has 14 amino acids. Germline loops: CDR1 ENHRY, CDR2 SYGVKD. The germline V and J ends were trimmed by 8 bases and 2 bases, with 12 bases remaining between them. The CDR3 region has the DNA TGTGCCATCTGTAGCATGCCAAACACCGGGGAGCTGTTTTTT. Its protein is CAICSMPNTGELFF.

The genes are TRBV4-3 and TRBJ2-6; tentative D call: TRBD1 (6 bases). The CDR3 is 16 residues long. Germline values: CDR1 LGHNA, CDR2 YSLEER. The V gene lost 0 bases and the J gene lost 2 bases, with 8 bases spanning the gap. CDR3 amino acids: CASSQDGGAGANVLTF. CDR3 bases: TGCGCCAGCAGCCAAGATGGGGGCGCTGGGGCCAACGTCCTGACTTTC.

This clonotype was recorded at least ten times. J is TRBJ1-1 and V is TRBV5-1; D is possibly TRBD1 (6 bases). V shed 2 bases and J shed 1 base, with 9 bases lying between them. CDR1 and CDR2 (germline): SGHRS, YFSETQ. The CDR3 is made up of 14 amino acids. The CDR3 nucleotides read TGCGCCAGCAGCTTTTCACAGGGGAACACTGAAGCTTTCTTT. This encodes CASSFSQGNTEAFF.

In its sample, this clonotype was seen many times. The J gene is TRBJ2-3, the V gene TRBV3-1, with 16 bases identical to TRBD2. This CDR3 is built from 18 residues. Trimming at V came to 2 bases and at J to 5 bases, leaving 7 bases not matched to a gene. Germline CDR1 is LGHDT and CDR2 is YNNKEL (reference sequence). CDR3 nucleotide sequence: TGTGCCAGCAGCCAATCGGGACTAGCGGGAGGGCCGGGAGATACGCAGTATTTT. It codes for CASSQSGLAGGPGDTQYF.

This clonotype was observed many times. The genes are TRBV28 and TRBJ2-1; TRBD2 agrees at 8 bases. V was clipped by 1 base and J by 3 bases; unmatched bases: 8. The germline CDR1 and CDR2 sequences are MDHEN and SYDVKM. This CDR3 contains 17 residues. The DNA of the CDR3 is TGTGCCAGCAGTTTATTCTACCGGGAGGGATTCTACAATGAGCAGTTCTTC. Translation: CASSLFYREGFYNEQFF.

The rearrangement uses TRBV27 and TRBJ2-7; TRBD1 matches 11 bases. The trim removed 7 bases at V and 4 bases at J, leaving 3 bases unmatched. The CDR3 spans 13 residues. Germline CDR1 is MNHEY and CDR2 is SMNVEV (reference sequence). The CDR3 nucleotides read TGTGCCAGCATAGGGACAGGGGGTTACGAGCAGTACTTC. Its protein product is CASIGTGGYEQYF.

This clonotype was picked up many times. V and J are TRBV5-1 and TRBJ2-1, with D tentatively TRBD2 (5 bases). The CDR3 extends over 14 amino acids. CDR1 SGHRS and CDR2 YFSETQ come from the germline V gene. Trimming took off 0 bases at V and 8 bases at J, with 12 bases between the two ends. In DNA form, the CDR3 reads TGCGCCAGCAGCTTGGAAGTTAGCGAGGATGAGCAGTTCTTC. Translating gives CASSLEVSEDEQFF.

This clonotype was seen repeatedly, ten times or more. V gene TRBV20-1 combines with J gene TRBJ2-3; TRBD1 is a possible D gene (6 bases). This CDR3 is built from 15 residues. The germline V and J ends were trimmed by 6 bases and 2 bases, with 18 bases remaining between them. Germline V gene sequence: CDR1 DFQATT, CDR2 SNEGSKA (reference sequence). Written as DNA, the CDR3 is TGCAGTGCAACATGGCGGACAGCTTACACAGATACGCAGTATTTT. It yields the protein CSATWRTAYTDTQYF.

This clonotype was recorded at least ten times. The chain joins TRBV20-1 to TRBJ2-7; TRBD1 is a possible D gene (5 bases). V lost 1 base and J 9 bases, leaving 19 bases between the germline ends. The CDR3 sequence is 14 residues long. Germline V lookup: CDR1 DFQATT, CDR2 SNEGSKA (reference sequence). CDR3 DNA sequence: TGCAGTGCTAGAGGCGCCGTTCTAGGGGTCGGGCAGTACTTC. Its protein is CSARGAVLGVGQYF.

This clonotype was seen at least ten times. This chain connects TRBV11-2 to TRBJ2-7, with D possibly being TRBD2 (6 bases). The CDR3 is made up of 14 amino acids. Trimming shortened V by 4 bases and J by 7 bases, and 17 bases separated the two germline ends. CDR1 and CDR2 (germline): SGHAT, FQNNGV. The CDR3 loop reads CASSWGVPGGEQYF. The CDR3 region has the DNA TGTGCCAGCAGCTGGGGAGTTCCTGGGGGGGAGCAGTACTTC.

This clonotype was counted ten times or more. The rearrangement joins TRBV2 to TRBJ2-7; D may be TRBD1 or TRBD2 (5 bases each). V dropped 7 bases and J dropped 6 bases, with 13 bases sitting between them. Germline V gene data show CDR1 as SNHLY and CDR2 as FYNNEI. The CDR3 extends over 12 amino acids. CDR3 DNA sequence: TGTGCCAGCACCGGGGACGTGTCCGAGCAGTACTTC. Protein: CASTGDVSEQYF.

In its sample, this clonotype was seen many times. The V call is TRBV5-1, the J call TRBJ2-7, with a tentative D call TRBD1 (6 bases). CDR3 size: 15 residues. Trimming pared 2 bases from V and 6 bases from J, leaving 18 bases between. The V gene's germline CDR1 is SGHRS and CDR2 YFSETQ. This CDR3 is CASSFQGTKGGEQYF. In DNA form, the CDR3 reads TGCGCCAGCAGCTTCCAAGGGACAAAAGGCGGCGAGCAGTACTTC.

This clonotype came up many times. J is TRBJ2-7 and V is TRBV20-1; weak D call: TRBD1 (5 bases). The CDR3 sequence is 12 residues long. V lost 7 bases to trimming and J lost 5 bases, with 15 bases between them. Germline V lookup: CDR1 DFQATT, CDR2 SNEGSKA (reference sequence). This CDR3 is CSVIKGSDEQYF. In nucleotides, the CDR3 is TGCAGTGTCATAAAGGGGTCGGACGAGCAGTACTTC.

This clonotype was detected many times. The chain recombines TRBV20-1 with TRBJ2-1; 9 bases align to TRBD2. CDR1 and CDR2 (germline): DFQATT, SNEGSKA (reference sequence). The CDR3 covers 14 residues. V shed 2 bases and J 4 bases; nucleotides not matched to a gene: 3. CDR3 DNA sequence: TGCAGTGCTAGACTAGCGGGACAGTACAATGAGCAGTTCTTC. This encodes CSARLAGQYNEQFF.

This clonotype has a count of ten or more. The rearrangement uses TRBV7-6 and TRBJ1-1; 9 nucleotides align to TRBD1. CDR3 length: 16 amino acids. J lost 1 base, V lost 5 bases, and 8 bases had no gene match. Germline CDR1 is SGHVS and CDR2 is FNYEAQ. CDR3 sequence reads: CASSPGQGPPNTEAFF. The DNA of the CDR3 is TGTGCCAGCAGCCCGGGACAGGGCCCCCCGAACACTGAAGCTTTCTTT.

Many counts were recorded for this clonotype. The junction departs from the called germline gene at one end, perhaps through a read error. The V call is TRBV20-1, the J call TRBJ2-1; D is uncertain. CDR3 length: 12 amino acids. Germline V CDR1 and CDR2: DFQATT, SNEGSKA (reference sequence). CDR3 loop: CSARVGYSEQFF. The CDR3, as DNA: TGCAGTGCTAGAGTGGGGTACAGTGAGCAGTTCTTC.

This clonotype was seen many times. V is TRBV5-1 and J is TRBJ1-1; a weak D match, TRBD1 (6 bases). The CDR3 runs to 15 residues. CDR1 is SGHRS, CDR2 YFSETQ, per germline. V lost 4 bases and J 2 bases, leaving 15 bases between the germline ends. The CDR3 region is CASSPVGGANTEAFF. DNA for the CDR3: TGCGCCAGCAGCCCGGTCGGGGGGGCAAACACTGAAGCTTTCTTT.

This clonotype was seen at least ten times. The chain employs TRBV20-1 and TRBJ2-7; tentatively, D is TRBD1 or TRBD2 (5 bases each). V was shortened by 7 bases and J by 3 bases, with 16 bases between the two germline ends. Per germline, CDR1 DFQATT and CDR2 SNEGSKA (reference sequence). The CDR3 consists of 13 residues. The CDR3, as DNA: TGCAGTGGGGCCGGGGCGGTCGGCTACGAGCAGTACTTC. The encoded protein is CSGAGAVGYEQYF.

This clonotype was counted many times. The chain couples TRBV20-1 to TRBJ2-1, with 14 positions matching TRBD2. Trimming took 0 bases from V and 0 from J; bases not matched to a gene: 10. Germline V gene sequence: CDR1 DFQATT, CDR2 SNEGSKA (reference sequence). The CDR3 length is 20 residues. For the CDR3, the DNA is TGCAGTGCTAGAGATTCACGGGGGACTAGCGGGGGAAGCTCCTACAATGAGCAGTTCTTC. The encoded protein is CSARDSRGTSGGSSYNEQFF.

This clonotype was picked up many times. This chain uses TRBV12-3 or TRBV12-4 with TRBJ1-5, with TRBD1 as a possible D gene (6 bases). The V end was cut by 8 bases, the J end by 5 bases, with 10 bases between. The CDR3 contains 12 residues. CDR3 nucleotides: TGTGCCAGCGACCAGGGGTATCAGCCCCAGCATTTT. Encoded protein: CASDQGYQPQHF.

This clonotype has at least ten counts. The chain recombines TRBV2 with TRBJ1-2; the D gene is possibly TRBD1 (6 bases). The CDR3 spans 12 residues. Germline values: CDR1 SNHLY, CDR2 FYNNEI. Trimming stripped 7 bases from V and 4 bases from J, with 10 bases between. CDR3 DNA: TGTGCCAGCAAAGGGGGAATCTATGGCTACACCTTC. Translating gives CASKGGIYGYTF.

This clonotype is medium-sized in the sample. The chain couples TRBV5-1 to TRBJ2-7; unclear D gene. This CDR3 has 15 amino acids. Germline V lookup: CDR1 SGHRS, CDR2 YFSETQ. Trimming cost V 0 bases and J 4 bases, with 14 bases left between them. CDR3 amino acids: CASSLESDTLYEQYF. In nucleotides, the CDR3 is TGCGCCAGCAGCTTGGAGTCAGACACACTATACGAGCAGTACTTC.

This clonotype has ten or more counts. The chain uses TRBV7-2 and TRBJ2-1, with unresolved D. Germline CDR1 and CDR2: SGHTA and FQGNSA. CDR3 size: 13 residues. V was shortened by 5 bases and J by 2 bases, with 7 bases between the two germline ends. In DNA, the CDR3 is TGTGCCAGCAGCACTCACACCTACAATGAGCAGTTCTTC. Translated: CASSTHTYNEQFF.

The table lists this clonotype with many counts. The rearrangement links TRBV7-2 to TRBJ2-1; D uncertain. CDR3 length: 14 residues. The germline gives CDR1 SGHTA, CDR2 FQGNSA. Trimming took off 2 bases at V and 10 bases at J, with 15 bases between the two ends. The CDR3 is CASSLQSAGGEQFF. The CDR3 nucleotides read TGTGCCAGCAGCTTACAGTCGGCTGGTGGGGAGCAGTTCTTC.

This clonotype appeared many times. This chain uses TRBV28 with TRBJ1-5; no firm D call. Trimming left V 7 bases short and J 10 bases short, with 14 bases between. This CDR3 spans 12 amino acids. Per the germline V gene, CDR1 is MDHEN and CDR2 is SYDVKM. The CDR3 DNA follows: TGTGCCAGCACCGACCAGGTAGAACCCCAGCATTTT. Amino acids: CASTDQVEPQHF. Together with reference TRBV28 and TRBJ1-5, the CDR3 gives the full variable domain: DVKVTQSSRYLVKRTGEKVFLECVQDMDHENMFWYRQDPGLGLRLIYFSYDVKMKEKGDIPEGYSVSREKKERFSLILESASTNQTSMYLCASTDQVEPQHFGDGTRLSIL.